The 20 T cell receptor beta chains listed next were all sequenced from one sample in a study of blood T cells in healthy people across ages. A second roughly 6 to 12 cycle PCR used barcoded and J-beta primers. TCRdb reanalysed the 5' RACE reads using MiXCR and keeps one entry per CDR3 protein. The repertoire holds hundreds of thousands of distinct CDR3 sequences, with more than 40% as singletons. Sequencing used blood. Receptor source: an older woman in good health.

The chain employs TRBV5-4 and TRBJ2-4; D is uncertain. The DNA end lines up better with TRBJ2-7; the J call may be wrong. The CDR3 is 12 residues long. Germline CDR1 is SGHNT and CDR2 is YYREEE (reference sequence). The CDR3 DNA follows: TGTGCCAGCAGCTCTGGACCTCTCGAGCAGTACTTC. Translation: CASSSGPLEQYF.

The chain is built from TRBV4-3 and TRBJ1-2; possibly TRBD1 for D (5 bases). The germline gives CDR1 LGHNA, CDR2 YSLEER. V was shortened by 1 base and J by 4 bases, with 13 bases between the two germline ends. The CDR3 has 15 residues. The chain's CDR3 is CASSQAGRGGYGYTF. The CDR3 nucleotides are TGCGCCAGCAGCCAAGCAGGGAGGGGAGGCTATGGCTACACCTTC.

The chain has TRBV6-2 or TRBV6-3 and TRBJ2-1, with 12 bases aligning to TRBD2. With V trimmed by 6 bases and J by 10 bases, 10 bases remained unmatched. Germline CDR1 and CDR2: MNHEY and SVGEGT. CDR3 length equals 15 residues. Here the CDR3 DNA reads TGTGCCAGCAGCTCCGGGGCTAGCGGGAGGGAGGAGCAGTTCTTC. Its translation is CASSSGASGREEQFF.

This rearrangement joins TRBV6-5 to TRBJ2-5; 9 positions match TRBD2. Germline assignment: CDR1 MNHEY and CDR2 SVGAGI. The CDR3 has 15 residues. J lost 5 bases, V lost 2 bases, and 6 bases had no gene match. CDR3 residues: CASSYAGLASETQYF. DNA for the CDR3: TGTGCCAGCAGTTACGCGGGACTAGCCTCCGAGACCCAGTACTTC.

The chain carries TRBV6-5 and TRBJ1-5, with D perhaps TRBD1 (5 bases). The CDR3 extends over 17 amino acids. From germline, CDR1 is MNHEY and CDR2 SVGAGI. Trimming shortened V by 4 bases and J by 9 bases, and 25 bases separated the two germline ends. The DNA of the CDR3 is TGTGCCAGCAGTTCCTCTTCAGACGGGGGGTTGTTTCCGCCCCAGCATTTT. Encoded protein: CASSSSSDGGLFPPQHF.

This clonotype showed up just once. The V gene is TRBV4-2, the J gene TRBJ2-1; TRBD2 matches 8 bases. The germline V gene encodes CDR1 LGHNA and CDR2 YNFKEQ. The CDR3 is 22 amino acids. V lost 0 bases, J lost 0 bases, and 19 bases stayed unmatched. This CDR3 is CASSQERLPPALAESSYNEQFF. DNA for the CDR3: TGTGCCAGCAGCCAAGAAAGGTTGCCGCCGGCACTAGCGGAGAGCTCCTACAATGAGCAGTTCTTC.

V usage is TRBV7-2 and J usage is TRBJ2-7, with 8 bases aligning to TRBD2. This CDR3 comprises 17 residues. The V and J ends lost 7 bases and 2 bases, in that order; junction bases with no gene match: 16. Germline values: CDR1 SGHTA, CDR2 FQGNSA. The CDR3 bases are TGTGCCAGCACCTTGGCGCCCGGGACTAGTAGTCCCTACGAGCAGTACTTC. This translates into CASTLAPGTSSPYEQYF.

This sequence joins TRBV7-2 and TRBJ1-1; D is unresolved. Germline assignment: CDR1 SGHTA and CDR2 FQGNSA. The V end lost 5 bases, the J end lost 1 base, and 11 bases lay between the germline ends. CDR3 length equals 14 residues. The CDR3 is CASSMARENTEAFF. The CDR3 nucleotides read TGTGCCAGCAGCATGGCTCGGGAGAACACTGAAGCTTTCTTT.

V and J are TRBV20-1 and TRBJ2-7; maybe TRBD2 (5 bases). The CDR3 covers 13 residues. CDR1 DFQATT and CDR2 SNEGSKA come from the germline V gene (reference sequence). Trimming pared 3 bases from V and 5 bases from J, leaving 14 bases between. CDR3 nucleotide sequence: TGCAGTGCTAGGCGACTATCCTGGGACGAGCAGTACTTC. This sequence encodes CSARRLSWDEQYF.

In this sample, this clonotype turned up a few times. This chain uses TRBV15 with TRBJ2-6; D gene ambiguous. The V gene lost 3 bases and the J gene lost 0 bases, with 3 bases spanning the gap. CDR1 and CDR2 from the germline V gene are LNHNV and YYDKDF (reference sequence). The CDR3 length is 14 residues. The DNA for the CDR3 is TGTGCCACCAGCAGGAGCTCTGGGGCCAACGTCCTGACTTTC. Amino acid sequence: CATSRSSGANVLTF.

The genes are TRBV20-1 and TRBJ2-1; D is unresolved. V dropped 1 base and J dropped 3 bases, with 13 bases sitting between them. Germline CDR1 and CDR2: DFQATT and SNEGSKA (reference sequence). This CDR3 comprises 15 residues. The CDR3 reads CSARGIARVYNEQFF. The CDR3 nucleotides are TGCAGTGCTAGAGGTATTGCTAGGGTCTACAATGAGCAGTTCTTC.

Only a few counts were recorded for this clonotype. CDR3 nucleotide sequence: TGCAGTGCTAAAGCTGGGGCCAACGTCCTGACTTTC. This gives the protein CSAKAGANVLTF. This chain joins TRBV20-1 and TRBJ2-6; D is unclear. Deletions cut 4 bases from V and 2 bases from J, with 3 bases between. From germline, CDR1 is DFQATT and CDR2 SNEGSKA (reference sequence). The CDR3 consists of 12 residues.

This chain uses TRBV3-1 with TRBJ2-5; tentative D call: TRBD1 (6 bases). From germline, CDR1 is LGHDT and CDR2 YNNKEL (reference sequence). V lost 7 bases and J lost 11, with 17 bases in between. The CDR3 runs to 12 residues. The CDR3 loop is CASKQQGSEQYF. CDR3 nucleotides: TGTGCCAGCAAACAACAGGGCAGTGAGCAGTACTTC.

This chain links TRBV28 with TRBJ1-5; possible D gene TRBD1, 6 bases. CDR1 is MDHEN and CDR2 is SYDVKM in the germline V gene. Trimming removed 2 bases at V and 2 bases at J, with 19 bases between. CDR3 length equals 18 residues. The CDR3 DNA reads TGTGCCAGCAGTTTAAATCCACACAGGGTGGGAGGCAATCAGCCCCAGCATTTT. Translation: CASSLNPHRVGGNQPQHF.

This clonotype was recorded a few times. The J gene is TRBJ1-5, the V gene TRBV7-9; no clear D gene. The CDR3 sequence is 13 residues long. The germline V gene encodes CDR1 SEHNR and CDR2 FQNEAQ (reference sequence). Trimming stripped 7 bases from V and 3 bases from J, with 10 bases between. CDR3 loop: CASNSGVNQPQHF. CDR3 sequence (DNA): TGTGCCAGCAACTCGGGAGTCAATCAGCCCCAGCATTTT.

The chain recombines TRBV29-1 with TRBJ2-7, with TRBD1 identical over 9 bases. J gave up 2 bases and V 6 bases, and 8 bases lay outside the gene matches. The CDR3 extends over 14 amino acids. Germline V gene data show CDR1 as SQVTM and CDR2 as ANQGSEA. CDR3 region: CSVGTGLRAYEQYF. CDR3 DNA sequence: TGCAGCGTGGGGACAGGGCTGAGGGCCTACGAGCAGTACTTC.

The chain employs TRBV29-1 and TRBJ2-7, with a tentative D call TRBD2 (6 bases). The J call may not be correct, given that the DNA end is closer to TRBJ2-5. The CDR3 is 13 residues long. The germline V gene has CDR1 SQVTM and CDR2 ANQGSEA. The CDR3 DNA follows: TGCAGCGTTCTAGGGCTACGGGGGGAGACCCAGTACTTC. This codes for CSVLGLRGETQYF.

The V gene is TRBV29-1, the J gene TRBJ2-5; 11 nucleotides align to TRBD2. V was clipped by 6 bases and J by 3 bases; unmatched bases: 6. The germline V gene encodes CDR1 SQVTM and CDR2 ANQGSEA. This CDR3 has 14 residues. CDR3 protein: CSVAGTSGKETQYF. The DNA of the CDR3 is TGCAGCGTGGCGGGGACTAGCGGTAAAGAGACCCAGTACTTC. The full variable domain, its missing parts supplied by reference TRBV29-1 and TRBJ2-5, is SAVISQKPSRDICQRGTSLTIQCQVDSQVTMMFWYRQQPGQSLTLIATANQGSEATYESGFVIDKFPISRPNLTFSTLTVSNMSPEDSSIYLCSVAGTSGKETQYFGPGTRLLVL.

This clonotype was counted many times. CDR3 sequence: CASSQSGGNTGELFF. CDR3 bases: TGCGCCAGCAGCCAATCTGGTGGGAACACCGGGGAGCTGTTTTTT. The rearrangement links TRBV4-3 to TRBJ2-2, with unresolved D. V dropped 2 bases and J dropped 1 base, with 8 bases sitting between them. The CDR3 covers 15 residues. CDR1 is LGHNA, CDR2 YSLEER, per germline.

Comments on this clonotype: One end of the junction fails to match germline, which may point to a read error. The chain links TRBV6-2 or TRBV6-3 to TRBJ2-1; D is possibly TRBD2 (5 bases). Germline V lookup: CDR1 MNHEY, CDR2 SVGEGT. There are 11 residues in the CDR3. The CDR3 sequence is CASGYRAEQFF. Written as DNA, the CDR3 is TGCGCCAGCGGTTACCGGGCGGAGCAGTTCTTC.